The entry that follows covers one TCR beta chain sequence. Its specificity is not known. This specimen comes from a study of cytomegalovirus exposure and HLA in healthy donors. Findings and limits, study-wide: Three chains linked to CMV were shown in vitro to be specific for CMV antigens. CMV serostatus was the only recorded immune exposure for donors. Later findings reportedly placed an Asian-associated ancestry cluster below the roughly 700-donor mean for N-insertions.

In the PCR, 60 Vbeta and 13 Jbeta primers were used. Repertoires were generated with immunoSEQ multiplex PCR, while TCRdb's copy carries only in-frame clones and drops some. The table includes approximately 150,000 clones, 65% to 70% detected once. The sample was PBMCs. The TCR was taken from a man younger than 45 in good health and CMV-seropositive.

The CDR3 DNA follows: TGTGCCAGCAGTTACTCACAGAGCTCTGGAAACACCATATATTTT. Its translation: CASSYSQSSGNTIYF. The chain has TRBV6-5 and TRBJ1-3; unclear D gene. Germline values: CDR1 MNHEY, CDR2 SVGAGI. V dropped 0 bases and J dropped 0 bases, with 6 bases sitting between them. The CDR3 is 15 residues long.